This passage covers 17 T cell receptor beta chains from one sample sequenced in a study of T cells expressing NK-cell markers. TCRdb reanalyzed the 5' RACE reads, giving one entry per CDR3 protein sequence and no DNA. The sample totals a few hundred thousand distinct CDR3 sequences; its top ten clones hold 4% to 6.5%. Sequencing was carried out using blood T cells: a sorted CD56 or NKG2C T cell subset, CD4+ or CD8+ T cells, or bulk PBMC T cells (not recorded which). The source is a man aged 18-69 years in good health.

The CDR3 loop reads CASSQGAVGQETQYF. The chain uses TRBV14 and TRBJ2-5; the D gene TCRdb calls, TRBD2, cannot be checked with no DNA. Germline values: CDR1 SGHDN, CDR2 FVKESK. This CDR3 has 15 amino acids.

The chain joins TRBV6-5 to TRBJ2-2; no DNA is available, so the TRBD1 call from TCRdb remains unchecked. The CDR3 length is 15 residues. CDR1 and CDR2 (germline): MNHEY, SVGAGI. The CDR3 region is CASSYSGTATGELFF.

The rearrangement joins TRBV19 to TRBJ1-5. The CDR3 length is 15 residues. Germline V gives CDR1 LNHDA, CDR2 SQIVND (reference sequence). This chain's CDR3 is CASSKSGQPNQPQHF.

This chain joins TRBV12-3 or TRBV12-4 and TRBJ2-7; absent DNA, TCRdb's TRBD2 call cannot be checked. The CDR3 contains 17 residues. The CDR3 is CASSLFPAGGPKYEQYF.

The genes are TRBV29-1 and TRBJ2-2; TCRdb lists TRBD2, though no DNA is available to test this call. CDR1 SQVTM and CDR2 ANQGSEA come from the germline V gene. The CDR3 spans 14 residues. CDR3 protein: CSVLQRPNTGELFF.

This chain joins TRBV19 and TRBJ1-2; TCRdb indicates TRBD1, and absent DNA this call remains unverified. The germline V gene has CDR1 LNHDA and CDR2 SQIVND (reference sequence). There are 12 residues in the CDR3. This CDR3 reads CASSPGGSGYTF.

The V and J genes are TRBV27 and TRBJ2-5. CDR1 is MNHEY, CDR2 SMNVEV, per germline (reference sequence). This CDR3 has 15 amino acids. The CDR3 reads CASSFSWTYQETQYF.

V gene TRBV5-1 combines with J gene TRBJ1-5; TCRdb names TRBD1, which stays unverified in the absence of DNA. CDR1 is SGHRS, CDR2 YFSETQ, per germline. The CDR3 extends over 14 amino acids. The CDR3 loop reads CASSRTGFDQPQHF.

The rearrangement uses TRBV20-1 and TRBJ1-5; TCRdb gives TRBD1 as the D gene, but with no DNA this cannot be confirmed. The CDR3 runs to 14 residues. Germline-derived CDR1 and CDR2 are DFQATT and SNEGSKA (reference sequence). The CDR3 reads CSAPLAGGDQPQHF.

V usage is TRBV9 and J usage is TRBJ2-2; TCRdb's D call of TRBD1 is untestable without DNA. The CDR3 runs to 17 residues. The germline V gene encodes CDR1 SGDLS and CDR2 YYNGEE. CDR3 residues: CASSVVQGAQLTGELFF.

The chain joins TRBV5-1 to TRBJ2-2. This CDR3 is 14 amino acids long. Germline V gene sequence: CDR1 SGHRS, CDR2 YFSETQ. The CDR3 here is CASSGQTNTGELFF.

This CDR3 is CSASYGGQGGHEQYF. The rearrangement uses TRBV20-1 and TRBJ2-7; TCRdb names TRBD1, which stays unverified in the absence of DNA. Looked up from germline, CDR1 is DFQATT and CDR2 is SNEGSKA (reference sequence). The CDR3 runs 15 residues.

The chain has TRBV5-5 and TRBJ1-3. Germline CDR1 and CDR2: SGHKS and YYEKEE (reference sequence). CDR3 length: 15 residues. CDR3 region: CASSLSQSSGNTIYF.

This chain links TRBV20-1 with TRBJ1-2. Germline V lookup: CDR1 DFQATT, CDR2 SNEGSKA (reference sequence). The CDR3 covers 11 residues. The CDR3 is CSARDPWGYTF.

The V gene is TRBV15, the J gene TRBJ1-1; as DNA is missing, the TRBD1 call by TCRdb cannot be tested. The CDR3 is made up of 13 amino acids. Germline V gene data show CDR1 as LNHNV and CDR2 as YYDKDF (reference sequence). The CDR3 spells CATSREPIQGAFF.

The CDR3 reads CASRGTGGAGANVLTF. V is TRBV3-1 and J is TRBJ2-6; TCRdb outputs TRBD1, but without DNA this stays unchecked. The CDR3 runs to 16 residues. Germline loops: CDR1 LGHDT, CDR2 YNNKEL (reference sequence).

The chain recombines TRBV20-1 with TRBJ2-3; there is no DNA to check the TCRdb D call of TRBD1. The germline V gene has CDR1 DFQATT and CDR2 SNEGSKA (reference sequence). This CDR3 is built from 15 residues. The CDR3 spells CSARNTGISTDTQYF.